Presented here are 3 T cell receptor beta chains from one specimen sequenced in a study of shared clonotypes between healthy human individuals. Method: immunoSEQ multiplex PCR; TCRdb's copy keeps in-frame clones and lacks some. The sample gives hundreds of thousands of clones, about three quarters of which show up once; 10% to 15% is in the top ten. The sample taken for sequencing was PBMCs. These receptors originate from a woman aged 35 to 49 in good health. Some clones in this sample may be carry-over from other donors' samples.

The rearrangement joins TRBV7-9 to TRBJ1-2; 9 positions agree with TRBD1. CDR1 and CDR2 (germline): SEHNR, FQNEAQ (reference sequence). The CDR3 has 13 residues. The ends lost 5 bases at V and 6 bases at J; junction bases unmatched: 4. The CDR3 nucleotides read TGTGCCAGCAGCCAGGACAGGGGAGATGGCTACACCTTC. It translates to CASSQDRGDGYTF. Complete variable domain (other parts from reference TRBV7-9 and TRBJ1-2): DTGVSQNPRHKITKRGQNVTFRCDPISEHNRLYWYRQTLGQGPEFLTYFQNEAQLEKSRLLSDRFSAERPKGSFSTLEIQRTEQGDSAMYLCASSQDRGDGYTFGSGTRLTVV.

The V and J genes are TRBV5-1 and TRBJ2-5; the D is unclear. CDR3 length equals 14 residues. In germline, CDR1 is SGHRS, CDR2 YFSETQ. V lost 0 bases and J lost 2, with 8 bases in between. CDR3 loop: CASSLGRQQETQYF. The DNA for the CDR3 is TGCGCCAGCAGCTTGGGCAGGCAGCAAGAGACCCAGTACTTC.

The genes are TRBV11-2 and TRBJ1-1; D gene unclear. This CDR3 has 14 amino acids. CDR1 and CDR2 from the germline V gene are SGHAT and FQNNGV. V was cut by 3 bases and J by 4 bases, with 12 bases left in between. CDR3 loop: CASSLQEGGTEAFF. The CDR3 nucleotides read TGTGCCAGCAGCTTGCAAGAGGGCGGCACTGAAGCTTTCTTT.